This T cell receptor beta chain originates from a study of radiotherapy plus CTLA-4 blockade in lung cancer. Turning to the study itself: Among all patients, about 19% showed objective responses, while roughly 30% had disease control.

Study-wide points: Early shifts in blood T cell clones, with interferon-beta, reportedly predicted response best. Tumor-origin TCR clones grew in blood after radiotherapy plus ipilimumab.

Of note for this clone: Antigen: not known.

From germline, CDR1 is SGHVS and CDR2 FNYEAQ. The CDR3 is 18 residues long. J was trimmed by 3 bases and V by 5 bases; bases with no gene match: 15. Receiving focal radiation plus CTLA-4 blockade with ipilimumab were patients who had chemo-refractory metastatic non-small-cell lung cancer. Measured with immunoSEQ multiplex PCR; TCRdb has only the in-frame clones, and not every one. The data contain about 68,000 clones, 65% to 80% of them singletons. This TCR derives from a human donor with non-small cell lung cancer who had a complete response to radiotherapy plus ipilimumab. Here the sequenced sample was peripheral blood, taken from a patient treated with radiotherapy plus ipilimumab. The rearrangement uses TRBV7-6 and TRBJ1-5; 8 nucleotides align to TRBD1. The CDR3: CASSPLPGRGRYNQPQHF. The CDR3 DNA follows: TGTGCCAGCAGCCCCCTACCCGGCAGGGGGCGATACAATCAGCCCCAGCATTTT.